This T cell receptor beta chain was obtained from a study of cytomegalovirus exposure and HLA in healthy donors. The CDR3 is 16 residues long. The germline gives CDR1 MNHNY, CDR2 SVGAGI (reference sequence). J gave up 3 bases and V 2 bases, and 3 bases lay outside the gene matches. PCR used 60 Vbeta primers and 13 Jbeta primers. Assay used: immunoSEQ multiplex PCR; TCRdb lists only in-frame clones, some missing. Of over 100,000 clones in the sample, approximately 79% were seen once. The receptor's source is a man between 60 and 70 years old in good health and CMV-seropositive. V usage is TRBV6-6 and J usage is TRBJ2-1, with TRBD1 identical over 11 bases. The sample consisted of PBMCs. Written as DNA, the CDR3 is TGTGCCAGCAGTTACCGGGACAGGGGGTTCTACAATGAGCAGTTCTTC. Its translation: CASSYRDRGFYNEQFF.